The 29 T cell receptor beta chains reported below all come from one sample, sequenced in a study of blood T cells in healthy people across ages (dated by TCRdb to the mid-2010s). The method was 5' RACE. The second PCR ran for about 6 to 12 cycles and used a J-beta primer mix along with a sample-barcoded 5' primer. Using fastp trimming at Q25 and MiXCR clonotype assembly, TCRdb reanalyzed the public sequencing data and kept in-frame beta chains. Every entry covers one CDR3 protein and lists the most common genes and DNA from its rows. The sample table holds around 2 million distinct CDR3 sequences, of which around 42% were seen once. The ten largest clonotypes hold roughly 23% of the sample. Sequenced: blood. Receptor source: a human donor in good health.

J is TRBJ2-3 and V is TRBV20-1; 13 bases are a match to TRBD2. The length of the CDR3 is 18 residues. Germline V gives CDR1 DFQATT, CDR2 SNEGSKA (reference sequence). The V and J ends lost 3 bases and 3 bases, in that order; junction bases with no gene match: 12. The CDR3 DNA is TGCAGTGCTAGCGCATGGACGACTAGCGGGGGGATAACAGATACGCAGTATTTT. Protein product: CSASAWTTSGGITDTQYF.

The gene calls are TRBV6-1 and TRBJ2-3, with 11 nucleotides matching TRBD2. Per germline, CDR1 MNHNS and CDR2 SASEGT. The CDR3 sequence is 17 residues long. Trimming took 5 bases from V and 2 from J; bases not matched to a gene: 9. CDR3 bases: TGTGCCAGCAGTAGGGACGGGACTAGCGGCAACACAGATACGCAGTATTTT. Residues: CASSRDGTSGNTDTQYF.

This clonotype came up many times. J is TRBJ2-1 and V is TRBV20-1, with TRBD1 matching over 10 bases. CDR1 and CDR2 (germline): DFQATT, SNEGSKA (reference sequence). V gave up 2 bases and J gave up 3 bases; unmatched junction bases: 10. CDR3 length: 17 residues. The CDR3 reads CSARTPGQGKVYNEQFF. For the CDR3, the DNA is TGCAGTGCTAGAACTCCGGGACAGGGGAAGGTCTACAATGAGCAGTTCTTC.

The chain employs TRBV29-1 and TRBJ2-1; D gene ambiguous. This CDR3 contains 17 residues. With 4 bases removed from V and 3 bases from J, the gap between germline ends came to 22 bases. Germline CDR1 SQVTM, CDR2 ANQGSEA. CDR3 amino acids: CSVGGDLGLGSYNEQFF. The CDR3 nucleotides are TGCAGCGTTGGTGGGGATTTAGGATTGGGCAGCTACAATGAGCAGTTCTTC.

This clonotype turned up a few times. The gene calls are TRBV3-1 and TRBJ2-1; tentatively, D is TRBD1 (5 bases). V gave up 6 bases and J gave up 0 bases, with 18 bases separating them. This CDR3 region has 17 residues. The germline gives CDR1 LGHDT, CDR2 YNNKEL (reference sequence). The CDR3 nucleotides read TGTGCCAGCAGTCCCCCAGCAGGGTTGAGCTCCTACAATGAGCAGTTCTTC. Translation: CASSPPAGLSSYNEQFF.

This clonotype showed up just a few times. The CDR3 spells CSARPGLSNTEAFF. As DNA, the CDR3 is TGCAGTGCTAGACCGGGACTCTCGAACACTGAAGCTTTCTTT. This chain uses TRBV20-1 with TRBJ1-1; D is possibly TRBD1 (5 bases). The CDR3 is 14 amino acids. Between the trimmed V and J ends, which lost 2 bases and 1 base, there was a span of 11 bases. Germline CDR1 is DFQATT and CDR2 is SNEGSKA (reference sequence).

About this clonotype itself: Just one base apart from a much larger clone, this may be a read error. The V call is TRBV6-2 or TRBV6-3, the J call TRBJ2-1, with a possible D match to TRBD2 (5 bases). V was pared by 6 bases and J by 12 bases, with 15 bases between. CDR1 and CDR2 (germline): MNHEY, SVGEGT. The CDR3 sequence is 12 residues long. Written as DNA, the CDR3 is TGTGCCAGCAGCTCCACTAGATCAAGGCAGTTCTTC. As protein: CASSSTRSRQFF.

This clonotype has just a few counts. This chain connects TRBV10-3 to TRBJ2-5; 12 bases match TRBD2. Germline CDR1 is ENHRY and CDR2 is SYGVKD. This CDR3 has 14 amino acids. V shed 8 bases, J shed 4 bases, and the junction held 5 bases outside the gene matches. The CDR3 loop reads CAISSGGARETQYF. CDR3 in DNA: TGTGCCATCTCTAGCGGGGGGGCTAGAGAGACCCAGTACTTC.

J is TRBJ2-2 and V is TRBV7-2, with D possibly called TRBD1 or TRBD2 (6 bases each). Germline CDR1 reads SGHTA; CDR2 reads FQGNSA. This CDR3 is built from 14 residues. V lost 7 bases and J lost 8, with 17 bases in between. CDR3 sequence reads: CASKRRTGAGELFF. The DNA for the CDR3 is TGTGCCAGCAAGCGTAGAACGGGGGCGGGGGAGCTGTTTTTT. Variable domain in full (rest from reference TRBV7-2 and TRBJ2-2): GAGVSQSPSNKVTEKGKDVELRCDPISGHTALYWYRQSLGQGLEFLIYFQGNSAPDKSGLPSDRFSAERTGGSVSTLTIQRTQQEDSAVYLCASKRRTGAGELFFGEGSRLTVL.

This clonotype was seen a few times. The rearrangement links TRBV6-2 or TRBV6-3 to TRBJ2-7; D not resolved. There are 15 residues in the CDR3. Looked up from germline, CDR1 is MNHEY and CDR2 is SVGEGT. Trimming pared 6 bases from V and 3 bases from J, leaving 18 bases between. Here the CDR3 reads CASSLQGFSSYEQYF. The CDR3 DNA sequence: TGTGCCAGCAGCCTACAAGGGTTTTCCAGCTACGAGCAGTACTTC.

The gene calls are TRBV12-3 or TRBV12-4 and TRBJ1-2; possibly TRBD1 for D (5 bases). The CDR3 contains 14 residues. With 4 bases removed from V and 6 bases from J, the gap between germline ends came to 15 bases. CDR3 protein: CASSSGGGYHGYTF. DNA for the CDR3: TGTGCCAGCAGTTCTGGGGGGGGGTACCATGGCTACACCTTC.

This rearrangement joins TRBV29-1 to TRBJ1-1; TRBD1 is a possible D gene (6 bases). Germline V gene lookup returns CDR1 SQVTM and CDR2 ANQGSEA. This CDR3 has 14 amino acids. V lost 6 bases and J lost 0, with 14 bases in between. The CDR3 nucleotides are TGCAGCGTGGGGGCCGGTGCTATGAACACTGAAGCTTTCTTT. Protein: CSVGAGAMNTEAFF.

This clonotype appeared a single time. The V and J genes are TRBV25-1 and TRBJ1-4, with 7 positions matching TRBD1. This CDR3 has 13 residues. Unmatched junction bases numbered 6, after V lost 7 bases and J lost 7 bases. Germline V gives CDR1 MGHDK, CDR2 SYGVNS. As DNA, the CDR3 is TGTGCCAGCAACGACAGGGAGGCTGAAAAACTGTTTTTT. This translates into CASNDREAEKLFF.

The chain uses TRBV28 and TRBJ1-1; 7 nucleotides agree with TRBD1. CDR3 length: 16 amino acids. CDR1 is MDHEN and CDR2 is SYDVKM in the germline V gene. The V gene end was trimmed by 3 bases and the J gene end by 5 bases; junction bases not matched to a gene: 12. CDR3 coding DNA: TGTGCCAGCAGTTTGGTTACCATTTCAGGGGGGACTGAAGCTTTCTTT. This codes for CASSLVTISGGTEAFF.

This clonotype was recorded a few times. The V call is TRBV7-8, the J call TRBJ2-7; 7 nucleotides agree with TRBD2. V was clipped by 11 bases and J by 7 bases; unmatched bases: 14. Germline values: CDR1 SGHVS, CDR2 FQNEAQ. This CDR3 contains 13 residues. CDR3 sequence reads: CAAARTREGEQYF. In DNA, the CDR3 is TGTGCCGCGGCGAGGACTAGGGAAGGAGAGCAGTACTTC.

The gene calls are TRBV10-3 and TRBJ2-3, with D uncertain. Looked up from germline, CDR1 is ENHRY and CDR2 is SYGVKD. This CDR3 contains 16 residues. The germline V and J ends were trimmed by 3 bases and 6 bases, with 19 bases remaining between them. The CDR3 protein is CAISELQQPPRDTQYF. The CDR3 DNA follows: TGTGCCATCAGTGAACTCCAACAGCCCCCTAGGGATACGCAGTATTTT.

This chain connects TRBV7-9 to TRBJ2-1; TRBD2 is a possible D gene (5 bases). V lost 5 bases and J 2 bases, leaving 13 bases between the germline ends. The CDR3 consists of 15 residues. From germline, CDR1 is SEHNR and CDR2 FQNEAQ (reference sequence). The CDR3 loop is CASSPRGSTYNEQFF. Here the CDR3 DNA reads TGTGCCAGCAGCCCTCGAGGGAGCACCTACAATGAGCAGTTCTTC.

The J gene is TRBJ1-2, the V gene TRBV28; D is perhaps TRBD1 (5 bases). Per germline, CDR1 MDHEN and CDR2 SYDVKM. V lost 5 bases to trimming and J lost 5 bases, with 21 bases between them. The CDR3 runs 16 residues. The CDR3 DNA follows: TGTGCCAGCAGTCCACCCGGCCTTTGGGGGGAATATGGCTACACCTTC. Protein product: CASSPPGLWGEYGYTF.

This chain links TRBV20-1 with TRBJ2-1; D ambiguous. V lost 1 base to trimming and J lost 9 bases, with 7 bases between them. The CDR3 contains 11 residues. CDR1 and CDR2 from the germline V gene are DFQATT and SNEGSKA (reference sequence). The chain's CDR3 is CSARGGSEQFF. The CDR3 coding sequence is TGCAGTGCTAGAGGGGGTAGTGAGCAGTTCTTC.

The chain links TRBV12-3 or TRBV12-4 to TRBJ1-1; D unclear. This CDR3 is 11 amino acids long. V lost 1 base and J 11 bases, leaving 8 bases between the germline ends. The CDR3 loop is CASSLERSAFF. The DNA of the CDR3 is TGTGCCAGCAGTTTAGAAAGATCCGCTTTCTTT.

The chain is built from TRBV7-2 and TRBJ2-7; TRBD2 agrees at 7 bases. Germline values: CDR1 SGHTA, CDR2 FQGNSA. The CDR3 spans 15 residues. V was pared by 5 bases and J by 3 bases, with 10 bases of the junction left unmatched. The CDR3 loop reads CASSPLSGEVYEQYF. The CDR3, as DNA: TGTGCCAGCAGCCCCCTCAGCGGGGAAGTCTACGAGCAGTACTTC.

This clonotype has only a few counts. The rearrangement uses TRBV25-1 and TRBJ2-5; 10 positions match TRBD1. The V and J ends lost 2 bases and 5 bases, in that order; junction bases with no gene match: 5. The CDR3 covers 15 residues. Germline lookup yields CDR1 MGHDK and CDR2 SYGVNS. In nucleotides, the CDR3 is TGTGCCAGCAGTGAAGTGGACAGGGGGTACGAGACCCAGTACTTC. Amino acids: CASSEVDRGYETQYF.

This clonotype was counted between two and nine times. The chain has TRBV5-1 and TRBJ2-7; D may be TRBD1 (6 bases). Germline V gene lookup returns CDR1 SGHRS and CDR2 YFSETQ. Trimming took 5 bases from V and 4 from J, leaving 16 bases between them. This CDR3 region has 14 residues. The DNA for the CDR3 is TGCGCCAGCAGTTCTACAGGGTTGGCTTACGAGCAGTACTTC. Its translation: CASSSTGLAYEQYF.

The CDR3 spells CASSLSSLTGGSGYGYTF. For the CDR3, the DNA is TGTGCCAGCAGTTTATCTTCGTTGACAGGGGGCTCCGGCTATGGCTACACCTTC. The chain combines TRBV27 with TRBJ1-2, with 10 bases lining up with TRBD1. The CDR3 extends over 18 amino acids. The germline V gene has CDR1 MNHEY and CDR2 SMNVEV (reference sequence). V lost 0 bases to trimming and J lost 4 bases; unmatched junction nucleotides: 11.

In regard to this clonotype: The conserved phenylalanine or tryptophan is not found at the CDR3 terminus, so this likely reflects a read error. The genes are TRBV6-1 and TRBJ2-4; D perhaps matches TRBD2 (6 bases). The J call is doubtful: the DNA matches TRBJ2-5 better. CDR1 and CDR2 from the germline V gene are MNHNS and SASEGT. The CDR3 length is 14 residues. Here the CDR3 DNA reads TGTGCCAGCAGGGGGACGTTGGAGGGAGAGACCCAGTACTGC. Translation gives CASRGTLEGETQYC.

This clonotype turned up a few times. This rearrangement joins TRBV7-2 to TRBJ2-5; D is uncertain. The CDR3 is 14 residues long. The V and J ends lost 4 bases and 4 bases respectively, with 13 bases between them. Germline V gene data show CDR1 as SGHTA and CDR2 as FQGNSA. CDR3 sequence: CASSSRALVETQYF. In DNA form, the CDR3 reads TGTGCCAGCAGCTCCCGGGCCCTTGTAGAGACCCAGTACTTC.

The V and J genes are TRBV24-1 and TRBJ1-1; D gene uncertain. Germline CDR1 and CDR2: KGHDR and SFDVKD. V was trimmed by 3 bases and J by 5 bases, leaving 15 bases between them. The CDR3 contains 15 residues. The CDR3 sequence is CATSDRAGSETEAFF. The CDR3 DNA follows: TGTGCCACCAGTGATAGGGCGGGTTCGGAGACTGAAGCTTTCTTT.

The genes are TRBV27 and TRBJ2-7; tentatively, D is TRBD1 (7 bases). Germline CDR1 and CDR2: MNHEY and SMNVEV (reference sequence). The CDR3 runs 16 residues. V lost 6 bases to trimming and J lost 0 bases, with 18 bases between them. In DNA, the CDR3 is TGTGCCAGCAGCCTGGGGGCAGGGGGGATCTCCTACGAGCAGTACTTC. Protein: CASSLGAGGISYEQYF.

This clonotype was seen only a few times. The chain is built from TRBV25-1 and TRBJ2-1; 9 bases align to TRBD1. After removal of 3 bases from V and 7 bases from J, the junction contained 7 bases not matched to a gene. CDR3 length equals 15 residues. CDR1 is MGHDK and CDR2 is SYGVNS in the germline V gene. DNA for the CDR3: TGTGCCAGCAGTGAGGCCGGGACAGGGTTAAATGAGCAGTTCTTC. It specifies CASSEAGTGLNEQFF. The whole variable domain, remainder taken from reference TRBV25-1 and TRBJ2-1, is EADIYQTPRYLVIGTGKKITLECSQTMGHDKMYWYQQDPGMELHLIHYSYGVNSTEKGDLSSESTVSRIRTEHFPLTLESARPSHTSQYLCASSEAGTGLNEQFFGPGTRLTVL.